A selection of T cell receptor beta chains follows, all from one sample in a study of tumor and adjacent non-tumor tissue in lung cancer. TCRdb re-called the multiplex PCR reads through MiXCR, storing one row per CDR3 protein. The table includes about 44,000 distinct CDR3 sequences, around 60% detected once. The sample comprised distant non-tumor lung tissue. The receptors here all came from a woman in her sixties or seventies with non-small cell lung cancer. The CDR3 runs from the conserved cysteine through the conserved F or W. The D gene is left open where the match is weak. The size field is filled for only some rows; it gives once, few, many or a size class.

v_gene	abundance	j_gene	d_gene	CDR3nt	CDR3aa
TRBV7-3	-	TRBJ2-2	-	TGTGCTAGCAGCTCCCAGGGGGGGGCCCGAACGACCCGGGAGCTGTTTTTC	CASSSQGGARTTRELFF
TRBV6-5	-	TRBJ1-2	-	TGTGACAGCAACCCAGGGGACTATGGCTACACCTTC	CDSNPGDYGYTF
TRBV6-5	-	TRBJ2-7	-	TGTGCCGGCAGTCAGAGCGTAAGGCGCTCCAAGATCTCCTACGAGCAGTGCTTC	CAGSQSVRRSKISYEQCF
TRBV7-9	-	TRBJ1-3	-	TGTGCCAGCAGTTTAACAAGCGGTCGGGGAAACACCATATATTTT	CASSLTSGRGNTIYF
TRBV11-2	-	TRBJ1-4	TRBD1	TGTGTCAGCAGCTCGCGAGGGACAGAAAATGAAAAACTGTTTTTT	CVSSSRGTENEKLFF
TRBV12-3/TRBV12-4	-	TRBJ2-7	-	TGTACCAGCAGGGGTATAGGGGGCTACGAGCAGTACTTC	CTSRGIGGYEQYF
TRBV12-3/TRBV12-4	-	TRBJ2-1	-	TGTGCCAGCAGTTGGGGTTATATTGAGCAGTTCTTC	CASSWGYIEQFF
TRBV29-1	-	TRBJ2-1	-	TGCAGCGTGGGAAAGGGGTATGTGCAGTTCTTC	CSVGKGYVQFF
TRBV28	-	TRBJ1-2	TRBD1	TGTGCCAGCGGTCCGCCGGACAGGGGTAACTATGGCTACACCTTC	CASGPPDRGNYGYTF
TRBV29-1	-	TRBJ1-2	-	TGCAGCGTTGAGGGACCGAAGAACCATGGCTACACCTTC	CSVEGPKNHGYTF
TRBV20-1	many	TRBJ2-3	TRBD2	TGCAGTGCTAGAGATGTCGAACTGGCGGGAGCCGTAGATACGCAGTATTTT	CSARDVELAGAVDTQYF
TRBV11-2	many	TRBJ2-1	TRBD2	TGTGCCAGCAGCTTAGCGGGGGGGTACAATGAGCAGTTCTTC	CASSLAGGYNEQFF
TRBV6-2/TRBV6-3	-	TRBJ2-7	-	TGCGCCAGCAGTTACTTCCAATCCTACAAGCAGTACTTC	CASSYFQSYKQYF
TRBV6-5	-	TRBJ2-5	-	TGTGCCAGCAGTTATTCGCTTGGGGATGGGGAAGAGACCCAGTGCTTC	CASSYSLGDGEETQCF
TRBV29-1	many	TRBJ1-1	-	TGCAGCGTTGAGGAGGGGGGGGAAGCTTTCTTT	CSVEEGGEAFF
TRBV28	-	TRBJ2-7	TRBD1	TGTGCCAGTAGTAGACAGGGACCCTACGAGCAGTACTTC	CASSRQGPYEQYF
TRBV20-1	many	TRBJ2-1	TRBD2	TGCAGTGCTAGGGGGCTAGCGGGAGGGTACGATGAGCAGTTCTTC	CSARGLAGGYDEQFF
TRBV14	-	TRBJ2-5	-	TGTGCCAGCAGCCGAGATCAAGGTTGGGGGTACCAAGAGACCCAATACTTC	CASSRDQGWGYQETQYF
TRBV4-2	once	TRBJ2-2	-	TGTGCCAGCAGTCTAGATTGGGCCACGAATACCCGGGAGCTGTTTTTT	CASSLDWATNTRELFF
TRBV10-3	-	TRBJ2-1	TRBD2	TGTGCCATCAGTGTTCGGACTAGTGGGAGTAGCGGTGAGCAGTTCTTC	CAISVRTSGSSGEQFF
TRBV6-1	many	TRBJ2-3	TRBD2	TGTGCCAGCAGGACACTAACGGGAGGCGGGGGGGATACGCAGTATTTT	CASRTLTGGGGDTQYF
TRBV28	-	TRBJ2-6	-	TGTGCCAGCAGTTCTATTGGAAAGCACTCTGGGGCCAACGTCCTGACTTTC	CASSSIGKHSGANVLTF
TRBV6-5	-	TRBJ2-5	TRBD2	TGTACCAGTAGTTACTCCCCGACTAGCGGACAAGAGACCCAGTACTTC	CTSSYSPTSGQETQYF
TRBV29-1	-	TRBJ1-4	TRBD1	TGCAGCGTTAGAGGAACAGGGGTCGAAAAACTCTTTTTT	CSVRGTGVEKLFF
TRBV11-3	once	TRBJ2-1	-	TGTGTCAGCAGCTTAGATGCCGGGGACAATGAGCGGTTCTTC	CVSSLDAGDNERFF
TRBV29-1	medium-sized	TRBJ2-3	-	TGCAGCGTTGAAGATACGCAGTATTTT	CSVEDTQYF
TRBV7-9	many	TRBJ1-1	-	TGTGCCAGCAGCTTAGGGGGGGCTGGGGCTGAAGCTTTCTTT	CASSLGGAGAEAFF
TRBV6-5	-	TRBJ1-2	-	TGTGCCAGCAGCGGGGGGGGGCAGGACTATGGCTACACCTTC	CASSGGGQDYGYTF
TRBV5-8	-	TRBJ1-2	TRBD1	TGTGCCAGTAGGCGAACCGGGACAGGCTATGGCTACACCTTC	CASRRTGTGYGYTF
TRBV10-1	many	TRBJ2-1	TRBD2	TGCGCCAGCAGTGGAGCGGGAGGGCCCTACAATGAGCAGTTCTTC	CASSGAGGPYNEQFF
TRBV24-1	-	TRBJ1-1	TRBD1	TGTGCCACCAGTGATTTATCAGGGCGGGCAGGGGGCCCCTTTTGGATCACTGAAGCTTTCTTT	CATSDLSGRAGGPFWITEAFF
TRBV7-9	-	TRBJ2-7	-	TGTGCCAGCAACTTAGGAAACAACTCCTACGAGCAGTACTTC	CASNLGNNSYEQYF
TRBV29-1	-	TRBJ1-1	-	TGCAGCAACCGTAATTTGAACACTGAAGCTTTCTTT	CSNRNLNTEAFF
TRBV11-1	once	TRBJ2-7	-	TGTGCCAGCTGCTTAAACATTGAGAGGAGCTTCTACGAGCAGTACTTT	CASCLNIERSFYEQYF
TRBV7-3	few	TRBJ2-1	-	TGTGCCAGCGGCTTAAATGCCAATGAGCAGTTCTTC	CASGLNANEQFF
TRBV6-5	-	TRBJ2-1	-	TGTGCCAGCAGTTATAAGGAGATCGGCTACCATGAGCAGTTCTTC	CASSYKEIGYHEQFF
TRBV6-6	-	TRBJ2-1	-	TGTGCCAGCAGTTGCGGGATATCTTATGAGCAGTTCTTC	CASSCGISYEQFF
TRBV6-6	-	TRBJ1-1	-	TGTTCCAGCAGTACCGACACTGAAGCTCTCTTT	CSSSTDTEALF
TRBV11-3	-	TRBJ2-1	-	TGTGCCAGCAGCTTAGAGTTGACTAGTGGGAGCCACAATGAGCAGTTATTC	CASSLELTSGSHNEQLF
TRBV5-1	few	TRBJ1-2	TRBD1	TGCGCCAGCAGCTCCCAACCAGGGGGCGAGGGAGGCTACACCTTC	CASSSQPGGEGGYTF
TRBV11-1	-	TRBJ2-1	-	TGTGCCAGCAGTTGCCGTTCCCGGGGTGAGCAGCTCTTC	CASSCRSRGEQLF
TRBV12-3/TRBV12-4	-	TRBJ2-4	TRBD1	TGTGCTAGCAGTCTACGCAGGGGGCGAGCCAAGGGGGGCTTGGGTCGGAACATTCAGTACTTC	CASSLRRGRAKGGLGRNIQYF
TRBV12-3/TRBV12-4	once	TRBJ1-2	-	TGTGCCAGCAGTTTAGGGACATACTATGGCTACACCTTC	CASSLGTYYGYTF
TRBV21-1	-	TRBJ2-7	-	TGTGCCAGCAGCAGCCCGGCGGGGGAGTACGAGCAGTACTTC	CASSSPAGEYEQYF
TRBV5-5	-	TRBJ2-7	TRBD2	TGTGCCAGCAGCTATACTAGCGCGGGTGTCTACGAGCATTACTTC	CASSYTSAGVYEHYF
TRBV27	-	TRBJ2-1	-	TGTGCCAGCAGTAAATCGTTCAGGGGCCCTGACGATGAGCAGTTCTTC	CASSKSFRGPDDEQFF
TRBV25-1	-	TRBJ2-1	TRBD2	TGTGCCAGCAGTGCCTATAGGGGGCGGGAGGGCAAGGATGAGCAGTTCTTC	CASSAYRGREGKDEQFF